This T cell receptor beta chain was captured by sequencing in a study of cytomegalovirus exposure and HLA in healthy donors. General observations from the study: With high specificity and sensitivity, the classifier reportedly diagnosed cytomegalovirus status. V- and J-gene trimming in TCR beta was tied to a missense DCLRE1C variant by an analysis performed later.

With regard to this clone: Its antigen is unidentified.

V was clipped by 7 bases and J by 8 bases; unmatched bases: 19. The CDR3 consists of 16 residues. Germline-derived CDR1 and CDR2 are MNHEY and SMNVEV (reference sequence). PCR used 60 Vbeta primers and 13 Jbeta primers. TCRdb keeps only in-frame clones here, not all; method: immunoSEQ multiplex PCR. Of over 110,000 clones in the sample, 82% are singletons; the top ten hold approximately 2.4%. Sequenced sample: PBMCs. This clonotype originated in a male donor in good health and CMV-seronegative. The J gene is TRBJ1-1, the V gene TRBV27, with 7 positions matching TRBD1. In nucleotides, the CDR3 is TGTGCCAGCACACTATCTCCGGCAGGGGGTAGCACGGAAGCTTTCTTT. Protein sequence: CASTLSPAGGSTEAFF.